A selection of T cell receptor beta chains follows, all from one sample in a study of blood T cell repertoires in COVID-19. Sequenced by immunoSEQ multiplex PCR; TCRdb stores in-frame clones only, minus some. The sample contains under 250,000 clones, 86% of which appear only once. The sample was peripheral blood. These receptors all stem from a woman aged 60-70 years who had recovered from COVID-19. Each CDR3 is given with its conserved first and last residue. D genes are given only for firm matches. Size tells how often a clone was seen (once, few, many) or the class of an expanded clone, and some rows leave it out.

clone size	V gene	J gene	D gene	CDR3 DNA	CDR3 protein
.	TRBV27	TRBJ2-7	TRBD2	TGTGCCAGCAGTTTGGGGTTAGCGGGCCGATCCTACGAGCAGTACTTC	CASSLGLAGRSYEQYF
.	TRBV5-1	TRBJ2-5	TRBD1	TGCGCCAGCAGCTTACAGGGGGCCCAAGAGACCCAGTACTTC	CASSLQGAQETQYF
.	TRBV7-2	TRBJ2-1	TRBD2	TGTGCCAGCAGCTTAGGACTAGCGGGGGGGCGAGAGCAGTTCTTC	CASSLGLAGGREQFF
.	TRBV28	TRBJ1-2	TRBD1	TGTGCCAGCAGTATCGACAGGGGTGGTTGGTATGGCTACACCTTC	CASSIDRGGWYGYTF
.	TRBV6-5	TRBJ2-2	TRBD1	TGTGCCAGCAGTAGGACAGGCGAAACCGGGGAGCTGTTTTTT	CASSRTGETGELFF
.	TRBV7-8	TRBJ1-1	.	TGTGCCAGCAGCTTCAACAGCGGATCGAACACTGAAGCTTTCTTT	CASSFNSGSNTEAFF
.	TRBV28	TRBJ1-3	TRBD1	TGTGCCAGCAGGCTAGGAGCAGGGGGCCCCCTAAGCACCATATATTTT	CASRLGAGGPLSTIYF
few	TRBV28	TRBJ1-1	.	TGTGCCAGCAGTGTTTCAGGGCGAGAAGCTTTCTTT	CASSVSGREAFF
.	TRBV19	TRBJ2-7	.	TGTGCCAGTAGTATTAGTTTTGGGGCGTCCTACGAGCAGTACTTC	CASSISFGASYEQYF
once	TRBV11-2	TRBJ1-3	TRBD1	TGTGCCAGCAGCCCTCCGGGACAGGCTAACCAACTCTCTGGAAACACCATATATTTT	CASSPPGQANQLSGNTIYF
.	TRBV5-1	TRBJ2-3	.	TGCGCCAGCAGTTCAACAGTAACAGATACGCAGTATTTT	CASSSTVTDTQYF
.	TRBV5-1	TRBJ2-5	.	TGCGCCAGCAGTTTGTTGGACAGCCTGCAAGAGACCCAGTACTTC	CASSLLDSLQETQYF
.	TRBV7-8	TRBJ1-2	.	TGTGCCAGCAGCCTCAGGAACGCCTATGGCTACACCTTC	CASSLRNAYGYTF
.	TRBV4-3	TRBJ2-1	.	TGCGCCAGCAGCTTCTACGTGAGCTCCTACAATGAGCAGTTCTTC	CASSFYVSSYNEQFF
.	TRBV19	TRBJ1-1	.	TGTGCCAGTATAGCCCCGAACACTGAAGCTTTCTTT	CASIAPNTEAFF
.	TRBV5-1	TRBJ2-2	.	TGCGCCAGCAGCCTAGAGGGAGCCGGGGAGCTGTTTTTT	CASSLEGAGELFF
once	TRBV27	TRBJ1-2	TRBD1	TGTGCCAGCAGGCGACAGGGAGCTAACTATGGCTACACCTTC	CASRRQGANYGYTF
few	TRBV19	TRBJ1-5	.	TGTGCCAGTAGTATATCCTTTAGCAATCAGCCCCAGCATTTT	CASSISFSNQPQHF
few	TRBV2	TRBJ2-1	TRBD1	TGTGCCAGCAGGACACAGGGGGCTTTAAGAAATGAGCAGTTCTTC	CASRTQGALRNEQFF
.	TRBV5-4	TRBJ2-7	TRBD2	TGTGCCAGCAGCTTGTCGGCGGGGGGCCCCTACGAGCAGTACTTC	CASSLSAGGPYEQYF
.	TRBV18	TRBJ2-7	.	TGTGCCAGCTCACTTGACGGAGCCCGCGAAGAGCAGTACTTC	CASSLDGAREEQYF
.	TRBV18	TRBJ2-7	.	TGTGCCAGCTCAGACTACCTCTCCTACGAGCAGTACTTC	CASSDYLSYEQYF
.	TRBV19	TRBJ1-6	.	TGTGCCAGTAGTGTTACAGGGACGAATTCACCCCTCCACTTT	CASSVTGTNSPLHF
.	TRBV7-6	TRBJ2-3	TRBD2	TGTGCCAGCCAAACGGGACTACGCACAGATACGCAGTATTTT	CASQTGLRTDTQYF
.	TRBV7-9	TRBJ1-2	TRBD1	TGTGCCAGCAGCTTAGTAGGGGGCCACGGGAACTATGGCTACACCTTC	CASSLVGGHGNYGYTF
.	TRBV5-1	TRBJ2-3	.	TGCGCCAGCAGCCAGACTACTAGCACAGATACGCAGTATTTT	CASSQTTSTDTQYF
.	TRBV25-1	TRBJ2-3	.	TGTGCCAGCAGTGAATGGAGTGGCACAGATACGCAGTATTTT	CASSEWSGTDTQYF
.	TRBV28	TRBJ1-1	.	TGTGCCAGCAGTTTATGGCAGTCCTTTGAAGCTTTCTTT	CASSLWQSFEAFF
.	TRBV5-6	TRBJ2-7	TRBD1	TGTGCCAGCAGCCTGACGGACAGGAGTACGTACTTC	CASSLTDRSTYF
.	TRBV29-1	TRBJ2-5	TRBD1	TGCAGCGTTGAGGACAGGGGGGGGCAAGAGACCCAGTACTTC	CSVEDRGGQETQYF
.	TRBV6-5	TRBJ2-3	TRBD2	TGTGCCAGCAGTTCCTCGGGGGGGAGCACAGATACGCAGTATTTT	CASSSSGGSTDTQYF
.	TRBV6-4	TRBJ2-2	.	TGTGCCAGCAGTGCCCTTTTGGGGGCAGGCACCGGGGAGCTGTTTTTT	CASSALLGAGTGELFF